The 16 T cell receptor beta chains given below trace back to one sample, sequenced in a study of cytomegalovirus exposure and HLA in healthy donors (dated by TCRdb to the late 2010s). Libraries were prepared through the immunoSEQ multiplex PCR assay. A mixture of 60 forward primers for TCR Vbeta segments and 13 reverse primers for TCR Jbeta segments was used in the multiplex PCR. Drawn from immuneACCESS, this table holds only the in-frame rearrangements with V and J called that TCRdb kept. Clones are partly lost; checked studies trace under half to an unresolved V gene and leave the rest unexplained. The sample table lists some 270,000 clones, around 80% of them with a count of one. Together, the top ten hold about 0.28% of the sample. The sample was PBMCs. Receptors originate from a girl under 10 years old in good health and CMV-seronegative.

This chain links TRBV15 with TRBJ2-2; D is unresolved. Germline-derived CDR1 and CDR2 are LNHNV and YYDKDF (reference sequence). The V end was cut by 0 bases, the J end by 5 bases, with 10 bases between. The CDR3 spans 15 residues. Here the CDR3 reads CATSRDSIETGELFF. As DNA, the CDR3 is TGTGCCACCAGCAGAGATAGTATAGAGACCGGGGAGCTGTTTTTT.

The chain is built from TRBV4-1 and TRBJ2-5, with 10 bases that match TRBD2. CDR3 size: 17 residues. The junction had 8 bases not matched to a gene; V was cut back by 4 bases and J by 0 bases. Germline values: CDR1 MGHRA, CDR2 YSYEKL. This CDR3 reads CASSPRSSGGNQETQYF. In DNA, the CDR3 is TGCGCCAGCAGCCCTCGGAGTAGCGGGGGGAACCAAGAGACCCAGTACTTC.

The V call is TRBV4-1, the J call TRBJ2-7; TRBD1 agrees at 9 bases. Germline CDR1 MGHRA, CDR2 YSYEKL. The CDR3 sequence is 14 residues long. V was pared by 4 bases and J by 3 bases, with 4 bases of the junction left unmatched. CDR3 DNA sequence: TGCGCCAGCAGCCGGGGACAGGGAGGCTACGAGCAGTACTTC. Translating gives CASSRGQGGYEQYF.

The V and J genes are TRBV5-6 and TRBJ1-5; D might be TRBD1 (6 bases). V lost 5 bases and J 4 bases, leaving 13 bases between the germline ends. This CDR3 has 14 residues. Germline values: CDR1 SGHDT, CDR2 YYEEEE. Here the CDR3 reads CASRTQGSNQPQHF. CDR3 sequence (DNA): TGTGCCAGCAGGACACAGGGTTCTAATCAGCCCCAGCATTTT.

The chain recombines TRBV19 with TRBJ2-3; 7 nucleotides line up with TRBD2. The V gene's germline CDR1 is LNHDA and CDR2 SQIVND (reference sequence). Trimming at V came to 3 bases and at J to 0 bases, leaving 9 bases not matched to a gene. This CDR3 contains 17 residues. CDR3 in amino acids: CASSIYGRYPSTDTQYF. The CDR3 DNA reads as TGTGCCAGTAGTATTTACGGGAGGTACCCTAGCACAGATACGCAGTATTTT.

The chain combines TRBV7-9 with TRBJ2-7; D unresolved. Germline CDR1 and CDR2: SEHNR and FQNEAQ (reference sequence). The V and J ends lost 3 bases and 1 base respectively, with 7 bases between them. There are 13 residues in the CDR3. The CDR3 DNA is TGTGCCAGCAGCTTTGGCAAATCCTACGAGCAGTACTTC. It specifies CASSFGKSYEQYF. The whole variable domain, remainder taken from reference TRBV7-9 and TRBJ2-7, is DTGVSQNPRHKITKRGQNVTFRCDPISEHNRLYWYRQTLGQGPEFLTYFQNEAQLEKSRLLSDRFSAERPKGSFSTLEIQRTEQGDSAMYLCASSFGKSYEQYFGPGTRLTVT.

This clone was seen more than once but under ten times. This chain links TRBV29-1 with TRBJ2-7; the match to TRBD1 covers 9 bases. Trimming cost V 5 bases and J 4 bases; bases outside gene matches: 6. This CDR3 contains 13 residues. Looked up from germline, CDR1 is SQVTM and CDR2 is ANQGSEA. The DNA of the CDR3 is TGCAGCGTTCGCGACAGGGGGAAATACGAGCAGTACTTC. Amino acid sequence: CSVRDRGKYEQYF.

Points on this clone: The junction does not match germline at one end; this may be a read error. The chain employs TRBV7-9 and TRBJ1-4; the match to TRBD1 covers 11 bases. This CDR3 is 16 amino acids long. The germline V gene has CDR1 SEHNR and CDR2 FQNEAQ (reference sequence). CDR3 DNA sequence: TGTGCCAGCGGCTTAGCGCGGACAGGGGGCGATGAAAAACTGTTTTTT. Residues: CASGLARTGGDEKLFF. Full variable domain (remainder filled in from reference TRBV7-9 and TRBJ1-4): DTGVSQNPRHKITKRGQNVTFRCDPISEHNRLYWYRQTLGQGPEFLTYFQNEAQLEKSRLLSDRFSAERPKGSFSTLEIQRTEQGDSAMYLCASGLARTGGDEKLFFGSGTQLSVL.

This chain connects TRBV7-8 to TRBJ2-4; 7 bases match TRBD1. Trimming took 4 bases from V and 1 from J; bases not matched to a gene: 7. Germline V gives CDR1 SGHVS, CDR2 FQNEAQ. This CDR3 is 16 amino acids long. CDR3 bases: TGTGCCAGCAGCTACGACAGGGACATTGCCAAAAACATTCAGTACTTC. Its translation: CASSYDRDIAKNIQYF.

This clone was recorded a few times. The rearrangement uses TRBV7-8 and TRBJ1-1; D is undetermined. The germline gives CDR1 SGHVS, CDR2 FQNEAQ. The CDR3 has 13 residues. V lost 1 base, J lost 8 bases, and 11 bases lay in between. The CDR3 coding sequence is TGTGCCAGCAGCTTAGGGAGGGTAAAGGAAGCTTTCTTT. Translation: CASSLGRVKEAFF.

The V and J genes are TRBV29-1 and TRBJ2-2; 7 nucleotides agree with TRBD2. The CDR3 runs to 16 residues. J was trimmed by 2 bases and V by 2 bases; bases with no gene match: 8. From germline, CDR1 is SQVTM and CDR2 ANQGSEA. CDR3 nucleotides: TGCAGCGTTGAAAGGTGGCGGGAGACCAACACCGGGGAGCTGTTTTTT. This codes for CSVERWRETNTGELFF.

J is TRBJ2-7 and V is TRBV18, with TRBD2 matching 13 bases. V lost 6 bases and J lost 3; bases outside the gene matches: 2. The germline CDR1 and CDR2 sequences are KGHSH and LQKENI. The CDR3 is 14 amino acids. The CDR3: CASSRTSGSYEQYF. The CDR3 nucleotides read TGTGCCAGCTCTCGGACTAGCGGGAGCTACGAGCAGTACTTC.

This chain joins TRBV9 and TRBJ1-1, with D maybe TRBD1 (6 bases). V was clipped by 3 bases and J by 4 bases, with 13 bases between them. The CDR3 runs 14 residues. In germline, CDR1 is SGDLS, CDR2 YYNGEE. The CDR3 DNA follows: TGTGCCAGCAGCGGAAGACAGGCGGGCACTGAAGCTTTCTTT. The encoded protein is CASSGRQAGTEAFF.

The genes are TRBV7-9 and TRBJ1-1, with D hard to call. Germline V gives CDR1 SEHNR, CDR2 FQNEAQ (reference sequence). The CDR3 totals 16 residues. V lost 5 bases to trimming and J lost 5 bases, with 21 bases between them. DNA of the CDR3: TGTGCCAGCAGCCCCACGAGATGGTTACTGGTTACTGAAGCTTTCTTT. Its translation: CASSPTRWLLVTEAFF.

The V gene is TRBV5-1, the J gene TRBJ1-6; 8 bases are a match to TRBD1. J lost 2 bases, V lost 5 bases, and 6 bases had no gene match. The CDR3 runs 16 residues. Germline lookup yields CDR1 SGHRS and CDR2 YFSETQ. The chain's CDR3 is CASRQGQGAYNSPLHF. The CDR3 bases are TGCGCCAGCAGACAAGGACAGGGAGCCTATAATTCACCCCTCCACTTT.

This clone was seen just once. The chain is built from TRBV7-9 and TRBJ2-5, with D possibly being TRBD1 or TRBD2 (5 bases each). The closer fit of TRBJ2-7 to the DNA end suggests the J call may be wrong. Germline V lookup: CDR1 SEHNR, CDR2 FQNEAQ (reference sequence). CDR3 length equals 15 residues. CDR3 in amino acids: CASSKRLVGDYEQYF. The CDR3 DNA is TGTGCCAGCAGCAAGCGCCTGGTGGGGGACTACGAGCAGTACTTC.